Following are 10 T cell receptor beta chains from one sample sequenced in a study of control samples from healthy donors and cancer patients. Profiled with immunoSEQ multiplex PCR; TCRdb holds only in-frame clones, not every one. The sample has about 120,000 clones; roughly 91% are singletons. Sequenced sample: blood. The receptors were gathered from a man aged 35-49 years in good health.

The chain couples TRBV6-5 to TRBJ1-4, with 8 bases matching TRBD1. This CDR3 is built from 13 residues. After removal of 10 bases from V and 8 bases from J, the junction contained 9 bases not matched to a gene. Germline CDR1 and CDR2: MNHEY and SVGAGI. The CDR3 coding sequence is TGTGCCACCAGGCCAGGGGGCAGGGAAAAACTGTTTTTT. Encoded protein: CATRPGGREKLFF.

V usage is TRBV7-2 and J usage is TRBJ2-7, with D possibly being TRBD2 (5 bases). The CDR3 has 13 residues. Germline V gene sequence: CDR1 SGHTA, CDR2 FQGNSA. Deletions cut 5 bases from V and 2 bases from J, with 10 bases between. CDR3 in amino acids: CASSRGSPYEQYF. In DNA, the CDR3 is TGTGCCAGCAGCCGGGGATCCCCCTACGAGCAGTACTTC.

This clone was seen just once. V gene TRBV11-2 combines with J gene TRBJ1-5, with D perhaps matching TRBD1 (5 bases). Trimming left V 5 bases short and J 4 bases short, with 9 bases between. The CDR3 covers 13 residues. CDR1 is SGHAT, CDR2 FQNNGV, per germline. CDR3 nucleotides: TGTGCCAGCAGCCACGACAGAAATCAGCCCCAGCATTTT. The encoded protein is CASSHDRNQPQHF.

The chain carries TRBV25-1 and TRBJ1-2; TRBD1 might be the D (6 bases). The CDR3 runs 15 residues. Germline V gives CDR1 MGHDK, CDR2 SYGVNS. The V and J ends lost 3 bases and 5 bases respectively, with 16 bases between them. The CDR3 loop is CASSDTAGTPYGYTF. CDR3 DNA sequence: TGTGCCAGCAGTGATACAGCCGGGACACCTTATGGCTACACCTTC.

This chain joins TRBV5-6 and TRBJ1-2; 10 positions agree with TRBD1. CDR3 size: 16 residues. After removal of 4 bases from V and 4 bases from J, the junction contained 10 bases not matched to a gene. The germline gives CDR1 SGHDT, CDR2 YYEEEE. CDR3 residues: CASSAMIGTGAYGYTF. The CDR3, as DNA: TGTGCCAGCAGCGCCATGATCGGGACAGGGGCCTATGGCTACACCTTC.

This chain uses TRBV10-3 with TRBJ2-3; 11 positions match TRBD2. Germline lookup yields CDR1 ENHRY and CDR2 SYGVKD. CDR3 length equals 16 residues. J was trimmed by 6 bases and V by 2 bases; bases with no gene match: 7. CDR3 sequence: CAISENRGLAVDTQYF. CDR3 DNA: TGTGCCATCAGTGAGAACCGGGGACTAGCGGTTGATACGCAGTATTTT.

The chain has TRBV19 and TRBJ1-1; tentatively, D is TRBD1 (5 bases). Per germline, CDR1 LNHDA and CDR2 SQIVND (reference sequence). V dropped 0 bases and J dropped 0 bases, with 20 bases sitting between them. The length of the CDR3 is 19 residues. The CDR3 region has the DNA TGTGCCAGTAGTATAGATCGTAGGGGACTGATGGCCATGAACACTGAAGCTTTCTTT. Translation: CASSIDRRGLMAMNTEAFF.

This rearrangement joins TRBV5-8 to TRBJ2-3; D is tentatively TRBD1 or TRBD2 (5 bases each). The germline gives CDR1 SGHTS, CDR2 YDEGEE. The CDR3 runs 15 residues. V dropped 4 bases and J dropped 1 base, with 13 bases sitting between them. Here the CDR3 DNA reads TGTGCCAGCAGCCACTATAGGGGAGGCACAGATACGCAGTATTTT. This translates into CASSHYRGGTDTQYF.

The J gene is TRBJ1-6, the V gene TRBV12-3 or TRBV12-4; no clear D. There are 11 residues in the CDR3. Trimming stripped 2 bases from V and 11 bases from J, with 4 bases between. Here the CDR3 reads CASSLLPPLHF. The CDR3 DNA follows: TGTGCCAGCAGTTTACTCCCACCCCTCCACTTT.

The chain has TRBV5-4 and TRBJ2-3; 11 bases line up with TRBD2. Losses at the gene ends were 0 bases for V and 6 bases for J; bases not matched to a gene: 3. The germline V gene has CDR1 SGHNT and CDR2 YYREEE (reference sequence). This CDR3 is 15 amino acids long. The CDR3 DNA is TGTGCCAGCAGCTTGGTGACTAGCGGGGAGGATACGCAGTATTTT. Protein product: CASSLVTSGEDTQYF. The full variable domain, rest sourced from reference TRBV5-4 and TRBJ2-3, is ETGVTQSPTHLIKTRGQQVTLRCSSQSGHNTVSWYQQALGQGPQFIFQYYREEENGRGNFPPRFSGLQFPNYSSELNVNALELDDSALYLCASSLVTSGEDTQYFGPGTRLTVL.